This is a list of T cell receptor beta chains from one sample in a study of cytotoxic CD8 clonotypes in ibrutinib-treated CLL. Data came from immunoSEQ multiplex PCR; TCRdb stores just in-frame clones and leaves some out. This repertoire shows some 350,000 clones, 67% found once; its top ten account for about 5.9%. The specimen was PBMCs, collected after 36 months of ibrutinib treatment. These TCRs come from a human donor with chronic lymphocytic leukemia. The CDR3 runs from the conserved cysteine through the conserved F or W. D genes are given only for firm matches. The size entry is marked missing in some rows and otherwise reads once, few, many or a size class.

clone_size,v_call,j_call,d_call,cdr3_aa,cdr3_nt
few,TRBV18,TRBJ2-3,TRBD2,CASSPGGLRTDTQYF,TGTGCCAGCTCACCGGGGGGGTTGCGCACAGATACGCAGTATTTT
NA,TRBV9,TRBJ1-4,TRBD1,CASSEEGQGYEKLFF,TGTGCCAGCAGCGAGGAGGGACAGGGGTATGAAAAACTGTTTTTT
NA,TRBV18,TRBJ1-2,NA,CASSPPGGESYGYTF,TGTGCCAGCTCACCACCGGGGGGCGAGAGCTATGGCTACACCTTC
NA,TRBV28,TRBJ2-7,TRBD1,CASSPPGGYEQYF,TGTGCCAGCAGTCCCCCAGGGGGCTACGAGCAGTACTTC
few,TRBV7-2,TRBJ1-2,NA,CASSSPFPGEGYTF,TGTGCCAGCAGCTCCCCATTCCCAGGGGAAGGCTACACCTTC
NA,TRBV18,TRBJ2-3,NA,CASSRSGRDTQYF,TGTGCCAGCTCACGAAGCGGACGAGATACGCAGTATTTT
NA,TRBV5-1,TRBJ2-1,TRBD2,CASGGTSGSVLEQFF,TGCGCCAGTGGGGGAACTAGCGGGAGTGTCCTTGAGCAGTTCTTC
NA,TRBV4-1,TRBJ2-7,NA,CASSPRFVSSYEQYF,TGCGCCAGCAGCCCCCGGTTCGTGAGCTCCTACGAGCAGTACTTC
few,TRBV28,TRBJ2-3,NA,CASSYWDTQYF,TGTGCCAGCAGTTACTGGGATACGCAGTATTTT
NA,TRBV29-1,TRBJ2-2,NA,CSVLQGYGELFF,TGCAGCGTCTTACAGGGATACGGGGAGCTGTTTTTT
once,TRBV2,TRBJ2-7,NA,CASRVGGPSYEQYF,TGTGCCAGCAGGGTGGGGGGTCCTAGCTACGAGCAGTACTTC
NA,TRBV2,TRBJ2-7,NA,CALAQGLGVLYEQYF,TGTGCCCTCGCCCAAGGCCTGGGCGTATTATACGAGCAGTACTTC
few,TRBV18,TRBJ2-7,TRBD1,CASSRPRTGGGEQYF,TGTGCCAGCTCACGCCCAAGGACAGGGGGCGGCGAGCAGTACTTC
NA,TRBV13,TRBJ2-1,TRBD1,CASSSPLLQGWNEQFF,TGTGCCAGCAGCAGTCCCCTTCTACAGGGGTGGAATGAGCAGTTCTTC
NA,TRBV11-2,TRBJ1-2,TRBD1,CASRRPGQGNYGYTF,TGTGCCAGCAGAAGACCGGGACAGGGGAACTATGGCTACACCTTC
NA,TRBV10-3,TRBJ2-7,NA,CAISESEPAYEQYF,TGTGCCATCAGTGAGTCAGAACCAGCCTACGAGCAGTACTTC
NA,TRBV5-1,TRBJ2-5,TRBD2,CASSAEGLALETQYF,TGCGCCAGCAGCGCAGAGGGACTAGCGTTGGAGACCCAGTACTTC
few,TRBV9,TRBJ1-6,NA,CASSVVGADNSPLHF,TGTGCCAGCAGCGTAGTCGGGGCCGACAATTCACCCCTCCACTTT
few,TRBV19,TRBJ1-4,NA,CASSIGGSTNEKLFF,TGTGCCAGTAGTATCGGGGGTTCAACTAATGAAAAACTGTTTTTT
NA,TRBV4-1,TRBJ2-5,TRBD1,CASSQGGQVVTQYF,TGCGCCAGCAGCCAAGGGGGACAGGTAGTAACCCAGTACTTC